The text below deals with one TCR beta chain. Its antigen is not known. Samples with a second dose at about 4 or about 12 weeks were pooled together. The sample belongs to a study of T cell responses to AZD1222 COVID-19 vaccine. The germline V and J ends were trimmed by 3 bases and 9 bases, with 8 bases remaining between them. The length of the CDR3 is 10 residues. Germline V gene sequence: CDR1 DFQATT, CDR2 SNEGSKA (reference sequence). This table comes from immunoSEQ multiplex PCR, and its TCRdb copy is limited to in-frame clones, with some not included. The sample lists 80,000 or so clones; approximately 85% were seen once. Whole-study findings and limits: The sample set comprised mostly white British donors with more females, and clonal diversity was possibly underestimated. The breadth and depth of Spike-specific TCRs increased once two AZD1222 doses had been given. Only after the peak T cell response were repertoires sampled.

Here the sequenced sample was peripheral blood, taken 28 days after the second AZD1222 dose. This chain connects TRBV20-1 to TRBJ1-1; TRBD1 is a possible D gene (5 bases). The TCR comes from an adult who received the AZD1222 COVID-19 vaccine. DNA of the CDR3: TGCAGTGCTAGTGGGACGAAAGCTTTCTTT. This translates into CSASGTKAFF.